This T cell receptor (beta chain) was identified in a study of blood T cell repertoires in COVID-19. Looking at the study overall: Sources were T cells, B-cell-depleted T cells, or PBMCs; the material itself was cDNA or gDNA.

In the authors' methods: Reference gene primer amplification gave nucleated cell count estimates. Sequenced by immunoSEQ multiplex PCR; TCRdb stores in-frame clones only, minus some. V and J calls and clone size are those listed in that table; D and trimming were worked out from the DNA. The sample lists approximately 140,000 clones, 84% seen once, with roughly 6.2% in the top ten. Self-reported history from a screening survey and questionnaire set each donor's cohort. The sequence derives from a woman in her 50s who had been exposed to COVID-19. The sample taken for sequencing was PBMCs or T cells enriched from blood (not recorded which).

The chain's CDR3 is CASSRSGVTDTQYF. The DNA of the CDR3 is TGCGCCAGCAGCCGTAGCGGGGTCACAGATACGCAGTATTTT. J is TRBJ2-3 and V is TRBV5-1; 8 bases line up with TRBD2. This CDR3 is 14 amino acids long. Trimming removed 4 bases from V and 2 bases from J; junction bases left unmatched: 3. Germline CDR1 reads SGHRS; CDR2 reads YFSETQ.